A selection of T cell receptor beta chains follows, all from one sample in a study of STAT5B mutations in CD4+ large granular lymphocyte leukemia. Sequencing was performed with immunoSEQ multiplex PCR; in TCRdb, only in-frame clones are kept and a portion is missing. Seen here are around 34,000 clones, around four fifths observed once, and the top ten hold around 4.6%. The sample consisted of CD4+ T cells from blood buffy coats. These receptors all come from a human donor in good health. Both conserved end residues are part of each CDR3. D genes are given only for firm matches. Not every row has a clone size; where given, it reads once, few, many or a size class.

D gene | CDR3 length | J gene | clone size | V gene | CDR3 protein | CDR3 DNA
NA | 15 | TRBJ1-3 | NA | TRBV28 | CASILPGGSGNTIYF | TGTGCCAGCATCCTCCCCGGGGGTAGCGGAAACACCATATATTTT
TRBD1 | 14 | TRBJ1-2 | few | TRBV2 | CASKGTGGNYGYTF | TGTGCCAGCAAGGGGACAGGGGGCAACTATGGCTACACCTTC
NA | 14 | TRBJ1-5 | NA | TRBV27 | CASSQRESNQPQHF | TGTGCCAGCAGCCAGCGGGAGAGCAATCAGCCCCAGCATTTT
NA | 17 | TRBJ2-2 | NA | TRBV6-4 | CASSRSPGGANTGELFF | TGTGCCAGCAGTCGTTCCCCGGGGGGCGCGAACACCGGGGAGCTGTTTTTT
NA | 13 | TRBJ2-3 | NA | TRBV4-3 | CASSQDRPGTQYF | TGCGCCAGCAGCCAAGATAGGCCGGGTACGCAGTATTTT
NA | 15 | TRBJ1-5 | NA | TRBV6-5 | CASSYSRNSNQPQHF | TGTGCCAGCAGTTACTCGAGGAATAGCAATCAGCCCCAGCATTTT
NA | 13 | TRBJ2-1 | NA | TRBV5-1 | CASSHPWDAEQFF | TGCGCCAGCAGCCATCCCTGGGACGCTGAGCAGTTCTTC
NA | 15 | TRBJ1-4 | NA | TRBV5-1 | CASSLGDGTNEKLFF | TGCGCCAGCAGCTTGGGTGATGGAACTAATGAAAAACTGTTTTTT
NA | 16 | TRBJ2-5 | NA | TRBV11-2 | CASTLGVGGGSETQYF | TGTGCCAGCACCCTAGGGGTAGGGGGGGGATCCGAGACCCAGTACTTC
NA | 16 | TRBJ2-5 | NA | TRBV9 | CASSERPEVGGETQYF | TGTGCCAGCAGCGAGAGGCCGGAGGTTGGCGGGGAGACCCAGTACTTC
NA | 16 | TRBJ2-3 | once | TRBV5-1 | CASSLAGGGRTDTQYF | TGCGCCAGCAGCTTGGCGGGTGGGGGTAGGACAGATACGCAGTATTTT
TRBD1 | 19 | TRBJ1-4 | NA | TRBV4-2 | CASSQDLEDRGFPTGKLFF | TGTGCCAGCAGCCAAGATCTAGAGGACAGGGGCTTTCCAACGGGAAAACTGTTTTTT
NA | 12 | TRBJ1-4 | few | TRBV18 | CASSPWDGKLFF | TGTGCCAGCTCACCATGGGACGGTAAACTGTTTTTT
NA | 14 | TRBJ2-5 | NA | TRBV7-9 | CASSEEGQQETQYF | TGTGCCAGCAGCGAGGAGGGACAGCAAGAGACCCAGTACTTC
TRBD1 | 18 | TRBJ2-7 | NA | TRBV5-1 | CASSLVAIRTGDPYEQYF | TGCGCCAGCAGCTTGGTGGCTATCCGGACAGGGGACCCCTACGAGCAGTACTTC
NA | 15 | TRBJ2-1 | NA | TRBV28 | CASSLGDARGYEQFF | TGTGCCAGCAGCCTGGGGGATGCCCGGGGCTATGAGCAGTTCTTC
NA | 14 | TRBJ1-2 | once | TRBV5-1 | CASSLVATNYGYTF | TGCGCCAGCAGCTTGGTCGCCACTAACTATGGCTACACCTTC
NA | 16 | TRBJ2-4 | NA | TRBV7-2 | CASSSGGRLAKNIQYF | TGTGCCAGCAGCTCAGGCGGTCGTCTAGCCAAAAACATTCAGTACTTC
NA | 15 | TRBJ2-1 | NA | TRBV7-3 | CASSANRESYNEQFF | TGTGCCAGCAGCGCGAACAGGGAATCCTACAATGAGCAGTTCTTC
NA | 15 | TRBJ2-3 | NA | TRBV4-1 | CASSQDPGGTDTQYF | TGCGCCAGCAGCCAAGATCCCGGGGGCACAGATACGCAGTATTTT
NA | 19 | TRBJ2-2 | NA | TRBV7-2 | CASSLLHPAGAGNTGELFF | TGTGCCAGCAGCTTATTACATCCGGCCGGAGCGGGGAACACCGGGGAGCTGTTTTTT
NA | 17 | TRBJ2-1 | NA | TRBV6-1 | CASSEVLGVGGTNEQFF | TGTGCCAGCAGTGAAGTTTTGGGGGTAGGGGGAACGAATGAGCAGTTCTTC
TRBD2 | 16 | TRBJ2-2 | NA | TRBV5-4 | CASSPLAGVSTGELFF | TGTGCCAGCAGCCCGTTAGCGGGAGTCTCCACCGGGGAGCTGTTTTTT
TRBD2 | 15 | TRBJ2-2 | NA | TRBV7-2 | CASRTTSLSSGELFF | TGTGCCAGCAGAACGACTAGCCTATCGTCCGGGGAGCTGTTTTTT
NA | 13 | TRBJ2-3 | NA | TRBV30 | CAWGGAGTDTQYF | TGTGCCTGGGGCGGGGCGGGCACAGATACGCAGTATTTT